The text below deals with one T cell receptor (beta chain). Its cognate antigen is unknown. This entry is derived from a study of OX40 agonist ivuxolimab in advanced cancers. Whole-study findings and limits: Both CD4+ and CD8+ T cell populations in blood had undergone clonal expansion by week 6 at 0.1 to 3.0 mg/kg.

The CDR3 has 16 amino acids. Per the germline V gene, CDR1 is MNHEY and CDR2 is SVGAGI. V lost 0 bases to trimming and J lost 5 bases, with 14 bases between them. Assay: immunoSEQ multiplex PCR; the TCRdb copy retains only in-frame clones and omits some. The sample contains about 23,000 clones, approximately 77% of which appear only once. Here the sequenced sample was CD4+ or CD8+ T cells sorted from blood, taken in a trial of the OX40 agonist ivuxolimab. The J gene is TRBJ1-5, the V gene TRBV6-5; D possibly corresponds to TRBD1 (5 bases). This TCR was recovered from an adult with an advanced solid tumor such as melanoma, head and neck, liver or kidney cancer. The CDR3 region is CASSYSRGPVHQPQHF. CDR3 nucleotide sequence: TGTGCCAGCAGTTACTCAAGGGGTCCAGTCCATCAGCCCCAGCATTTT.